This T cell receptor beta chain originates from a study of T-cell memory formation after mild COVID-19. 5'RACE with constant-segment primers built TCRalpha and TCRbeta cDNA libraries with UMIs. MiXCR, applied by TCRdb to the 5' RACE reads, yields one record per CDR3 protein. In the table there are about 270,000 distinct CDR3 sequences, 16% of which are singletons. With regard to this clonotype: The antigen is not known.

CDR1 is KGHDR, CDR2 SFDVKD, per germline. The CDR3 has 14 amino acids. V gave up 6 bases and J gave up 2 bases, with 11 bases separating them. Points from the study as a whole: Researchers found some responding clones in pre-infection memory, a sign that cross-reactive memory joined. Still unconfirmed is whether the second-wave clones peaking on day 37 recognized SARS-CoV-2. Chiefly within CM and EM were the contracting CD4+ clones; CD8+ ones were within EMRA.

The sequencing input was PBMCs or a T cell subset sorted from them (not recorded which). The clonotype was recovered from a man aged 18-30 years who had mild COVID-19 (a few samples of this study predate the infection). Cell type and time point are not known. The chain recombines TRBV24-1 with TRBJ2-3, with D tentatively TRBD1 (6 bases). The CDR3 here is CATSQDSSTDTQYF. The DNA of the CDR3 is TGTGCCACCAGTCAGGACAGCTCCACAGATACGCAGTATTTT.